These T cell receptor beta chains were read from a single sample in a study of blood T cell repertoires in COVID-19. Measured with immunoSEQ multiplex PCR; TCRdb has only the in-frame clones, and not every one. In the table there are about 200,000 clones, around 85% of which are singletons. The sequencing sample was made of peripheral blood. All receptors come from a human donor in a cohort sampled during active COVID-19. Each CDR3 is given with its conserved first and last residue. Each record gives: J gene, D gene, clone size, V gene, CDR3 DNA, CDR3 protein. A D gene is named only where the DNA matches it firmly. Clone size appears in some rows only: once, few, many, or a class for an expanded clone.

>TRBJ2-7|TRBD1|-|TRBV15
TGTGCCACCAGCTCGGGACAGTTACCCTACGAGCAGTACTTC
CATSSGQLPYEQYF
>TRBJ2-7|TRBD2|-|TRBV19
TGTGCCAGTAGTATAGGAGTGACTAGCGGGGCGTCCTACGAGCAGTACTTC
CASSIGVTSGASYEQYF
>TRBJ2-7|-|-|TRBV27
TGTGCCAGCAGTTTAAGGCAGGGGTACGAGCAGTACTTC
CASSLRQGYEQYF
>TRBJ2-3|-|once|TRBV25-1
TGTGCCAGCAGTGCCGAGACTAGATATACGCAGTATTTT
CASSAETRYTQYF
>TRBJ2-7|-|-|TRBV7-7
TGTGCCAGCAGCTTAGTCCGCAGGGCCTACGAGCAGTACTTC
CASSLVRRAYEQYF
>TRBJ1-5|-|-|TRBV18
TGTGCCAGCTCACAAAAACAGGCAACTAGCAATCAGCCCCAGCATTTT
CASSQKQATSNQPQHF
>TRBJ2-7|TRBD1|-|TRBV28
TGTGCCAGCAGTTTATTCCCTCCGAGACAGGGTAGCTACGAGCAGTACTTC
CASSLFPPRQGSYEQYF
>TRBJ2-3|-|-|TRBV29-1
TGCAGCGTTGAATACGAGGACAGCCGCACAGATACGCAGTATTTT
CSVEYEDSRTDTQYF
>TRBJ1-1|-|-|TRBV6-6
TGTGCCAGCAGACAGGGTGGTGGCTCGAACACTGAAGCTTTCTTT
CASRQGGGSNTEAFF
>TRBJ2-7|TRBD2|-|TRBV29-1
TGCAGCGTTGTGGGGAGGGGCTCCTACGAGCAGTACTTC
CSVVGRGSYEQYF
>TRBJ1-3|-|few|TRBV18
TGTGCCAGCTCACCGGACAGCGACTCTGGAAACACCATATATTTT
CASSPDSDSGNTIYF
>TRBJ1-5|-|-|TRBV6-5
TGTGCCAGCAGTTTCACGGGTGGGCCCCAGCATTTT
CASSFTGGPQHF
>TRBJ1-2|-|-|TRBV3-1/TRBV3-2
TGTGCCAGCAGCCACCAATACATTACTAACTATGGCTACACCTTC
CASSHQYITNYGYTF
>TRBJ2-1|TRBD2|-|TRBV23-1
TGCGCCAGCAGTCAATCCTTAGGGACTAGCGGGGGGGGGATCTCCTACAATGAGCAGTTCTTC
CASSQSLGTSGGGISYNEQFF
>TRBJ2-3|-|once|TRBV5-4
TGTGCCAGCAGCTTTCCGGGGACTGGAAGCTCTAGCACAGATACGCAGTATTTT
CASSFPGTGSSSTDTQYF
>TRBJ2-7|-|-|TRBV15
TGTGCCACCAGTACAACCAGGATTGCGGGGGCGGACGAGCAGTACTTC
CATSTTRIAGADEQYF
>TRBJ2-7|-|-|TRBV18
TGTGCCAGCTCACCAAACAACTACGAGCAGTACTTC
CASSPNNYEQYF
>TRBJ2-7|-|-|TRBV5-6
TGTGCCAGCAGCTCTTGGGCTAGCAGCTACGAGCAGTACTTC
CASSSWASSYEQYF
>TRBJ2-3|-|-|TRBV7-6
TGTGCCAGCAGCTTAGATGGCAGTAGCACAGATACGCAGTATTTT
CASSLDGSSTDTQYF
>TRBJ1-2|-|-|TRBV27
TGTGCCAGCAGTTTATCGCGGACATACGGCTACACCTTC
CASSLSRTYGYTF
>TRBJ1-5|TRBD1|-|TRBV2
TGTGCCAGCGGAGGTCAGGGGGGTTGGAGCAATCAGCCCCAGCATTTT
CASGGQGGWSNQPQHF
>TRBJ2-7|TRBD2|-|TRBV7-8
TGTGCCAGCAGCCACAAATATACGGGACTAGCGGAGTACGAGCAGTACTTC
CASSHKYTGLAEYEQYF
>TRBJ2-1|TRBD2|-|TRBV6-2/TRBV6-3
TGTGCCAGCAGACCTGCAGCGGGAGAGCAGTTCTTC
CASRPAAGEQFF
>TRBJ2-7|TRBD2|few|TRBV4-2
TGTGCCAGCAGCCAACGGGGACTAGCGGGAGTCTCCTCCTACGAGCAGTACTTC
CASSQRGLAGVSSYEQYF
>TRBJ2-4|TRBD1|-|TRBV6-4
TGTGCCAGCAGTGACTCCGGGACAGGTGTTGGCAAAAACATTCAGTACTTC
CASSDSGTGVGKNIQYF
>TRBJ1-2|-|-|TRBV21-1
TGTGCCAGGGGACAGGATCTCGGCTATGGCTACACCTTC
CARGQDLGYGYTF
>TRBJ2-1|-|-|TRBV4-2
TGTGCCAGCAGCCAAGATCCATCCAGCCCTGACAGCTCCTACAATGAGCAGTTCTTC
CASSQDPSSPDSSYNEQFF
>TRBJ2-7|TRBD1|-|TRBV29-1
TGCAGCGTTGAAGTGAGGACAGGATACGAGCAGTACTTC
CSVEVRTGYEQYF
>TRBJ2-7|-|-|TRBV7-2
TGTGCCAGCAGCTTAGCGCGGGATTCCTACGAGCAGTACTTC
CASSLARDSYEQYF
>TRBJ2-5|-|-|TRBV6-6
TGTGCCAGCAGTTACGGCACCCAAGAGACCCAGTACTTC
CASSYGTQETQYF
>TRBJ2-7|TRBD1|-|TRBV5-8
TGTGCCAGCACCTTTGACAGGGCCGCCTACGAGCAGTACTTC
CASTFDRAAYEQYF
>TRBJ1-3|-|-|TRBV7-9
TGTGCCAGCAGGTGGACAGCCTCTGGAAACACCATATATTTT
CASRWTASGNTIYF
>TRBJ2-2|TRBD1|medium-sized|TRBV29-1
TGCAGCGTTGAGTCTTACAGGGGCGGCGGGGAGCTGTTTTTT
CSVESYRGGGELFF
>TRBJ1-1|TRBD1|-|TRBV27
TGTGCCAGCAGTTGGGACAGGGCTGCTGAAGCTTTCTTT
CASSWDRAAEAFF
>TRBJ1-6|-|-|TRBV28
TGTGGCGTGGCGGTTAATAATTCACCCCTCCACTTT
CGVAVNNSPLHF
>TRBJ1-1|-|few|TRBV19
TGTGCCAGTAGTATTTCAGAAAACACTGAAGCTTTCTTT
CASSISENTEAFF
>TRBJ2-7|TRBD2|-|TRBV19
TGTGCCAGTAGTATACTGGCGGGAGAACTCTACGAGCAGTACTTC
CASSILAGELYEQYF
>TRBJ2-7|-|once|TRBV4-2
TGTGCCAGCAGCGACTTTCCCGGGTCCGCGACCGAGCAGTACTTC
CASSDFPGSATEQYF
>TRBJ1-1|-|-|TRBV20-1
TGCAGTGCCCAAAGGGGTGAAGCTTTCTTT
CSAQRGEAFF
>TRBJ1-4|TRBD1|-|TRBV2
TGTGCCAGCAGGGGACAGACGAATGAAAAACTGTTTTTT
CASRGQTNEKLFF
>TRBJ1-2|-|-|TRBV28
TGTGCCAGCAGTTTGAACACCCAGTACTATGGCTACACCTTC
CASSLNTQYYGYTF
>TRBJ2-7|TRBD1|-|TRBV28
TGTGCCAGCAGTACAGGGGGCTCCTACGAGCAGTACTTC
CASSTGGSYEQYF
>TRBJ2-1|-|-|TRBV18
TGTGCCAGCTCACCCAGGGCCGGAGAGGAGCAGTTCTTC
CASSPRAGEEQFF
>TRBJ2-7|TRBD2|-|TRBV28
TGTGCCAGCACCCAACCGGGACTAGGACATTACGAGCAGTACTTC
CASTQPGLGHYEQYF
>TRBJ2-7|-|-|TRBV27
TGTGCCAGCAGTCCCACTAGCTTATTAATCCCCTACGAGCAGTACTTC
CASSPTSLLIPYEQYF
>TRBJ2-7|-|-|TRBV11-2
TGTGCCAGCAGCTTAGTTCCGGGGAACTACGAGCAGTACTTC
CASSLVPGNYEQYF
>TRBJ1-2|-|-|TRBV5-6
TGTGCCAGCAGCTTGGGGTCGGGGGTTGCTAACTATGGCTACACCTTC
CASSLGSGVANYGYTF
>TRBJ1-6|-|few|TRBV10-3
TGTGCCATCAGCAGCACGGGTAGGACCCTCCACTTT
CAISSTGRTLHF
>TRBJ2-7|TRBD1|-|TRBV6-2/TRBV6-3
TGTGCCAGCAGCAAGGGACAGTTCTCCTACGAGCAGTACTTC
CASSKGQFSYEQYF
>TRBJ2-1|TRBD2|-|TRBV5-1
TGCGCCAGCAGCTCGGGGACTAGCGGGGGGACAGAGCAGTTCTTC
CASSSGTSGGTEQFF
>TRBJ1-2|-|-|TRBV12-3/TRBV12-4
TGTGCCAGCAGTCCTGACAGCAACTATGGCTACACCTTC
CASSPDSNYGYTF
>TRBJ1-2|-|-|TRBV9
TGTGCCAGCAGCGTAGGGCAGGGGTTGTATGGCTACACCTTC
CASSVGQGLYGYTF